Included here is one TCR beta chain sequence, with context. The sample comes from a study of blood T cell repertoires in COVID-19. Across the study: Nucleic acid was either cDNA or gDNA, and it came from T cells, B-cell-depleted T cells, or PBMCs.

TCRdb's table, derived via immunoSEQ multiplex PCR, lists solely in-frame clones and lacks some. Of about 160,000 clones listed, roughly 86% are singletons. Germline CDR1 reads MNHEY; CDR2 reads SMNVEV (reference sequence). Unmatched junction bases numbered 11, after V lost 3 bases and J lost 8 bases. This CDR3 is 16 amino acids long. This sequence joins TRBV27 and TRBJ2-1; TRBD2 matches at 9 bases. This receptor was taken from a man aged 40-55 years who had recovered from COVID-19. The sample taken for sequencing was peripheral blood. The DNA for the CDR3 is TGTGCCAGCAGTTTCATCCTAGCGGGGAGGCTAGATGAGCAGTTCTTC. Residues: CASSFILAGRLDEQFF.